Listed below are T cell receptor beta chains from one sample, sequenced in a study of CD8 T cells in ankylosing spondylitis. MiXCR, run by TCRdb on the 5' RACE reads, gives a single entry per CDR3 protein. The data hold roughly 200,000 distinct CDR3 sequences, with roughly 13% observed a single time. Sequencing was done on a sample of blood, either unsorted or a sorted T cell fraction (not recorded which). Receptor source: a male donor with ankylosing spondylitis or in good health (not recorded which). The CDR3 runs from the conserved cysteine through the conserved F or W. The order of the fields is J gene, clone size, V gene, D gene, CDR3 DNA, CDR3 protein. D genes are given only for firm matches. Size is omitted from some rows. Given values are once, few, many or a class for expanded clones.

J: TRBJ1-5; size: .; V: TRBV4-2; D: .; DNA: TGTGCCAGCAGCCGGGACTCTACCACGGGTCAGCCCCAGCATTTT; CDR3: CASSRDSTTGQPQHF
J: TRBJ2-1; size: many; V: TRBV3-1; D: .; DNA: TGCGCCAGCAGCCAAGACAGTAGCTCCTACAATGAGCAGTTCTTC; CDR3: CASSQDSSSYNEQFF
J: TRBJ2-3; size: many; V: TRBV7-9; D: .; DNA: TGTGCCAGCAGCTTTCCTGAACACAGCACAGATACGCAGTATTTT; CDR3: CASSFPEHSTDTQYF
J: TRBJ2-1; size: .; V: TRBV3-1; D: .; DNA: TGTGCCAGCAGCCAAGGGGCCGAGGGAACCGGGAACTACAATGAGCAGTTCTTC; CDR3: CASSQGAEGTGNYNEQFF
J: TRBJ1-3; size: few; V: TRBV2; D: .; DNA: TGTGCCAGCAGTCTGGACAGCAGCTCTGGAAACACCATATATTTT; CDR3: CASSLDSSSGNTIYF
J: TRBJ2-2; size: few; V: TRBV11-3; D: .; DNA: TGTGCCAGCAGCTTCTGGGAGAACACCGGGGAGCTGTTTTTT; CDR3: CASSFWENTGELFF
J: TRBJ2-7; size: few; V: TRBV11-2; D: .; DNA: TGTGCCAGCAGCCTCCGGCGGAGGGACGAGCAGTACTTC; CDR3: CASSLRRRDEQYF
J: TRBJ1-1; size: .; V: TRBV5-6; D: .; DNA: TGTGCCAGCAGCTTGGCCCACGGGGGGGCCACTGAAGCTTTCTTT; CDR3: CASSLAHGGATEAFF
J: TRBJ2-3; size: many; V: TRBV12-3/TRBV12-4; D: .; DNA: TGTGCCAGCACCTCCTTTCTTCTTCCCGGACGCACAGATACGCAGTATTTT; CDR3: CASTSFLLPGRTDTQYF
J: TRBJ2-3; size: few; V: TRBV7-2; D: TRBD2; DNA: TGTGCCAGCAGCGCCTGGACTAGCGGCACAGATACGCAGTATTTT; CDR3: CASSAWTSGTDTQYF
J: TRBJ2-1; size: .; V: TRBV14; D: .; DNA: TGTGCCAGCAGCCAAGAGCCAAATAATGAGCAGTTCTTC; CDR3: CASSQEPNNEQFF
J: TRBJ1-1; size: many; V: TRBV5-1; D: .; DNA: TGCGCCAGCAGCTTGGCCGCAGGTTCGGGCACTGAAGCTTTCTTT; CDR3: CASSLAAGSGTEAFF
J: TRBJ1-6; size: medium-sized; V: TRBV11-1; D: .; DNA: TGTGCCAGCAGCGTCCTCGGGGGGGAGAGCTCCTATAATTCACCCCTCCACTTT; CDR3: CASSVLGGESSYNSPLHF
J: TRBJ1-4; size: many; V: TRBV4-2; D: .; DNA: TGTGCCAGCAGCCAAGATCAAGGGTATGGTGAAAAACTGTTTTTT; CDR3: CASSQDQGYGEKLFF
J: TRBJ2-1; size: .; V: TRBV12-3/TRBV12-4; D: .; DNA: TGTGCCAGCAGCTACGTCCTCAATGAGCAGTTCTTC; CDR3: CASSYVLNEQFF
J: TRBJ2-3; size: .; V: TRBV2; D: TRBD1; DNA: TGTGCCAGCAGAGCAAACCGGGACAGCGCTAGCACAGATACGCAGTATTTT; CDR3: CASRANRDSASTDTQYF
J: TRBJ1-2; size: many; V: TRBV4-1; D: .; DNA: TGCGCCAGCAGCCAACACGAGGGGTATGGCTACACCTTC; CDR3: CASSQHEGYGYTF
J: TRBJ2-1; size: few; V: TRBV7-9; D: TRBD1; DNA: TGTGCCAGCAGCTCGGGACAGACACATGAGCAGTTCTTC; CDR3: CASSSGQTHEQFF
J: TRBJ2-7; size: few; V: TRBV19; D: TRBD1; DNA: TGTGCCAGTAGTAGAGGATGGGGGACAGTCTCCTACGAGCAGTACTTC; CDR3: CASSRGWGTVSYEQYF
J: TRBJ2-2; size: once; V: TRBV12-5; D: .; DNA: TGTGCTAGTGGTTTGTGGACTGATAACGGGGAGCTGTTTTTT; CDR3: CASGLWTDNGELFF
J: TRBJ1-2; size: .; V: TRBV6-5; D: TRBD1; DNA: TGTGCCAGCAGTTACGCAGGGGGCTTAGGAGGCTACACCTTC; CDR3: CASSYAGGLGGYTF
J: TRBJ2-7; size: many; V: TRBV4-1; D: .; DNA: TGCGCCAGCAGCCTACGACAGGCGAGCTCCTACGAGCAGTACTTC; CDR3: CASSLRQASSYEQYF